Below, one TCR beta chain is given with its context. Trimming removed 6 bases at V and 3 bases at J, with 17 bases between. The germline V gene has CDR1 LGHNT and CDR2 FRNRAP. The CDR3 consists of 16 residues. The source of the sample is a study of blood T cell repertoires in COVID-19. Overall study: COVID-19 samples from acute and convalescent phases originated in the United States, Italy and Spain.

In the authors' methods: Using reference gene primer amplification, nucleated cell counts were estimated. Assay: immunoSEQ multiplex PCR; the TCRdb copy retains only in-frame clones and omits some. That table supplies the V and J calls and clone size; D and trimming were determined from the DNA. The sample lists 150,000 to 190,000 clones, about 86% occurring once. The material sequenced was PBMCs or T cells enriched from blood (not recorded which). This TCR derives from a man over 45 who had recovered from COVID-19. The V and J genes are TRBV12-5 and TRBJ2-2; maybe TRBD1 (5 bases). CDR3 DNA sequence: TGTGCTAGTGGCTGGGGCCCCAGATCGGACACCGGGGAGCTGTTTTTT. Its protein is CASGWGPRSDTGELFF.